This T cell receptor (beta chain) derives from a study of OX40 agonist ivuxolimab in advanced cancers. Background on the study: Anti-PD-1, anti-PD-L1 or anti-CTLA-4 therapy given earlier was allowed, and around 40% had some. Among those treated, three patients had partial responses, one with hepatocellular carcinoma and two with cutaneous melanoma. Findings and caveats of the study: Relative to CD4+ cells, CD8+ T cells on average had more expanded clones.

On this clone: Its cognate antigen is unknown.

Profiled with immunoSEQ multiplex PCR; TCRdb holds only in-frame clones, not every one. This sample has 65,000 to 85,000 clones, with roughly 88% found just once. Germline CDR1 reads SQVTM; CDR2 reads ANQGSEA. The CDR3 totals 13 residues. V shed 7 bases and J shed 8 bases, with 20 bases lying between them. With autoimmune disease history or systemic immunosuppression, patients were excluded. This rearrangement joins TRBV29-1 to TRBJ1-1, with TRBD1 as a possible D gene (6 bases). Specimen: CD4+ or CD8+ T cells sorted from blood, collected in a trial of the OX40 agonist ivuxolimab. The source is an adult with an advanced solid tumor such as melanoma, head and neck, liver or kidney cancer. CDR3 bases: TGCAGCGCTGGGGGCTTGGGGCGGAAGGAAGCTTTCTTT. It encodes CSAGGLGRKEAFF.